This T cell receptor beta chain was recovered during a study of T cell responses to AZD1222 COVID-19 vaccine. The sample holds one count of this clone. Its antigen is undetermined. Germline-derived CDR1 and CDR2 are LNHDA and SQIVND (reference sequence). Germline trimming cut 6 bases from V and 8 bases from J; bases unmatched to any gene: 11. The CDR3 extends over 15 amino acids. Produced via immunoSEQ multiplex PCR; TCRdb's table is partial and in-frame only. Among some 120,000 clones listed, under 95% were seen once. Study-level results: Vaccination with two AZD1222 doses was followed by a rise in Spike-specific TCR breadth and depth.

This clonotype was sampled from an adult in good health. The chain couples TRBV19 to TRBJ2-2; 8 nucleotides line up with TRBD1. Material: peripheral blood, obtained on day 0 of AZD1222 vaccination. As DNA, the CDR3 is TGTGCCAGTAGACTCATACAGGGGGACCGGGGGGAGCTGTTTTTT. Translating it yields CASRLIQGDRGELFF.